The table lists the clone carrying this T cell receptor (beta chain) with a few counts. Data came from immunoSEQ multiplex PCR; TCRdb stores just in-frame clones and leaves some out. The sample yields 170,000 or so clones, 65% to 85% seen once. This entry is derived from a study of blood T cell repertoires in COVID-19. The clonotype comes from a woman aged 40 to 50 with COVID-19, enrolled during active disease. The sample consisted of peripheral blood.

CDR3 sequence (DNA): TGTGCCAGCAGCGTAGCCGGCAGGCCCTATAATTCACCCCTCCACTTT. Translated, it gives CASSVAGRPYNSPLHF. The V and J genes are TRBV9 and TRBJ1-6; no definite D call. V lost 0 bases, J lost 2 bases, and 9 bases lay in between. Per germline, CDR1 SGDLS and CDR2 YYNGEE. CDR3 length: 16 residues.